This TCR beta chain was captured in a study of CD8 T cells in ankylosing spondylitis. MiXCR was run by TCRdb on the 5' RACE reads, yielding one entry per CDR3 protein. Of about 250,000 distinct CDR3 sequences detected, roughly 25% appear once; the ten largest clones hold 0.6% to 0.75%. This CDR3 has 18 amino acids. Germline lookup yields CDR1 DFQATT and CDR2 SNEGSKA (reference sequence). The trim removed 5 bases at V and 0 bases at J, leaving 12 bases unmatched. The chain couples TRBV20-1 to TRBJ2-7; 14 positions agree with TRBD2. Sequencing was done on a sample of blood, either unsorted or a sorted T cell fraction (not recorded which). This TCR derives from a male donor with ankylosing spondylitis or in good health (not recorded which). CDR3 bases: TGCAGTGCTCTGCCCTATAGGACTAGCGGGGGGTACTCCTACGAGCAGTACTTC. It yields the protein CSALPYRTSGGYSYEQYF.